The sequence of this T cell receptor beta chain was determined in a study of blood T cell repertoires in COVID-19. The wider study: Sample material is recorded as cDNA or gDNA derived from T cells, B-cell-depleted T cells, or PBMCs.

This CDR3 region has 11 residues. Germline V CDR1 and CDR2: DFQATT, SNEGSKA (reference sequence). Between the trimmed V and J ends, which lost 2 bases and 9 bases, there was a span of 10 bases. Per the study methods: Amplification with reference gene primers provided the estimates of nucleated cell counts. Measured with immunoSEQ multiplex PCR; TCRdb has only the in-frame clones, and not every one. V and J calls and clone size are copied from that table; D and trimming were computed from the DNA. Seen here are 250,000 to 350,000 clones, 88% observed once, and the top ten hold about 3%. Clinical histories supplied by participants themselves formed the basis of cohort assignment. Recovery among Cohort 3 donors was established by two negative PCRs, clearance, or symptom resolution.

Sample: PBMCs or T cells enriched from blood (not recorded which). The rearrangement links TRBV20-1 to TRBJ1-1; D is perhaps TRBD1 (5 bases). This clonotype originated in a woman aged 50 to 60 who had recovered from COVID-19. The CDR3, as DNA: TGCAGTGCTAGAAGACAGAACCAAGCTTTCTTT. Translating it yields CSARRQNQAFF.